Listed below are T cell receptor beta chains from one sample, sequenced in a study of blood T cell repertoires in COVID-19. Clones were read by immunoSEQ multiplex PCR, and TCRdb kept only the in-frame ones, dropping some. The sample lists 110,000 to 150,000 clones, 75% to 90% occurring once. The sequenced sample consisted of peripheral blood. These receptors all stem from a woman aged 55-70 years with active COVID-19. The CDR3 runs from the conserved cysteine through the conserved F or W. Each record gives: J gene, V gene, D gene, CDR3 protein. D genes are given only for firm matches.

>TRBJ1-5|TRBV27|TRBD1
CASSLQEDRGQPQHF
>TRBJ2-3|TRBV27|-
CASPWGQGLREGGADTQYF
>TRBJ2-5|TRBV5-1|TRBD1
CASSLVVTGVETQYF
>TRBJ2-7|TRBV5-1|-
CASSFGGGYEQYF
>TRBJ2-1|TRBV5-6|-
CASSLTPSSYNEQFF
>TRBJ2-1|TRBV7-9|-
CASSSVGAVSSYNEQFF
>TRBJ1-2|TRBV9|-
CASSPRARIGYTF
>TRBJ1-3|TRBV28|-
CASSFQGNTIYF
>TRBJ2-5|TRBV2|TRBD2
CASSPRGGETQYF
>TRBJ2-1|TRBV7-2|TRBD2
CASSSVSGSWIWGINEQFF
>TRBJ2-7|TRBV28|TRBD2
CASRGGGFNYEQYF
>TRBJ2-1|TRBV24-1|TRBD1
CATSGSGTGGNEQFF
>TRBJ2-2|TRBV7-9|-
CASSLRTGELFF
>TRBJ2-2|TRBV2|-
CASSGIRGSGELFF
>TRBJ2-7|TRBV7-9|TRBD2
CASSSQGGLVGYEQYF
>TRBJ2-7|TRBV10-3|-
CAIRYGDEQYF
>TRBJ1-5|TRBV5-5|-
CASSPGTLSIGNNQPQHF